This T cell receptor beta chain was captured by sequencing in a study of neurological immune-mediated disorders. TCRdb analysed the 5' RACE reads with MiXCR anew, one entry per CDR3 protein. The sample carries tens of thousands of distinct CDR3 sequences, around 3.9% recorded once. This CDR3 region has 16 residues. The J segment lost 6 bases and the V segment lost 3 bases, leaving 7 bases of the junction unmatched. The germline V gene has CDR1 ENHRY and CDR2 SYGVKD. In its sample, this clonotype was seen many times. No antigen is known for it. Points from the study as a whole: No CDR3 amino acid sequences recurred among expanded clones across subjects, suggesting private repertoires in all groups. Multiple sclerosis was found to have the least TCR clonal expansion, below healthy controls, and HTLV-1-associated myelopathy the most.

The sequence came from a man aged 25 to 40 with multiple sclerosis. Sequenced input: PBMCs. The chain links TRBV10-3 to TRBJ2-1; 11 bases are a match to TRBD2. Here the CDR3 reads CAISEGSGRASNEQFF. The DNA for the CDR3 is TGTGCCATCAGTGAAGGTAGCGGGAGGGCCTCCAATGAGCAGTTCTTC.